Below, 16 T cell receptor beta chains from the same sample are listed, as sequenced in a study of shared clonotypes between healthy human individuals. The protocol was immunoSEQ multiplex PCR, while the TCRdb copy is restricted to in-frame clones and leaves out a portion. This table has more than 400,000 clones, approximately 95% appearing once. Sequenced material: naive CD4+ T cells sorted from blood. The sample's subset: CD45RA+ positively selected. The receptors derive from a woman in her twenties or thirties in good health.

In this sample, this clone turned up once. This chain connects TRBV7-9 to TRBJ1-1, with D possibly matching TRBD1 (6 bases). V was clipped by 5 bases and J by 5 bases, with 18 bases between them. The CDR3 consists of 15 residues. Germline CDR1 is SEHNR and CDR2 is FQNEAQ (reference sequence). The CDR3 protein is CASSRPGGPGTEAFF. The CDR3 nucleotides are TGTGCCAGCAGCCGACCGGGGGGGCCTGGGACTGAAGCTTTCTTT.

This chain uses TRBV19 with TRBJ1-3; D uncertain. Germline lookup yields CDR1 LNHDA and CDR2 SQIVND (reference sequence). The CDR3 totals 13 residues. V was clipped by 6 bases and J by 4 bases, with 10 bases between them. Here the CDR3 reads CASRPDGGNTIYF. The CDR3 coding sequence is TGTGCCAGTAGACCCGACGGGGGAAACACCATATATTTT.

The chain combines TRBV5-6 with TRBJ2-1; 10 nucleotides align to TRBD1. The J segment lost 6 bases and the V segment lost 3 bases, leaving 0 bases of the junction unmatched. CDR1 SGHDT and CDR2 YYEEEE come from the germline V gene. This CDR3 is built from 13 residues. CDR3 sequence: CASSWTGGNEQFF. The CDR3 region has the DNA TGTGCCAGCAGCTGGACAGGGGGCAATGAGCAGTTCTTC.

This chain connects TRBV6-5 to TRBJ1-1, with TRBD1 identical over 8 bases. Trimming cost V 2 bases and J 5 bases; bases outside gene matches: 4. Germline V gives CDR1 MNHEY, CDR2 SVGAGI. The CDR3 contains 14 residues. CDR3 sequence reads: CASSYGQGRTEAFF. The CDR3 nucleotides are TGTGCCAGCAGTTACGGACAGGGTCGAACTGAAGCTTTCTTT.

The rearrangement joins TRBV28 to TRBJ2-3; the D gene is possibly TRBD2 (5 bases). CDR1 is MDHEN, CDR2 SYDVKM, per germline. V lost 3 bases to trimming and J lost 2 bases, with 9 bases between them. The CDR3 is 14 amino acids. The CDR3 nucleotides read TGTGCCAGCAGTTTCAGCGGCTACACAGATACGCAGTATTTT. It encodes CASSFSGYTDTQYF.

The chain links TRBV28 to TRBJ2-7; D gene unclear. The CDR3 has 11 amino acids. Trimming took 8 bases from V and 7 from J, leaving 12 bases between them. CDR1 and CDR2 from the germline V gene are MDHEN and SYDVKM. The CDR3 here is CASQAGLEQYF. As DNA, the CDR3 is TGTGCCAGCCAGGCCGGGTTAGAGCAGTACTTC. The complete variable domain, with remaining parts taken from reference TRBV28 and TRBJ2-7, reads DVKVTQSSRYLVKRTGEKVFLECVQDMDHENMFWYRQDPGLGLRLIYFSYDVKMKEKGDIPEGYSVSREKKERFSLILESASTNQTSMYLCASQAGLEQYFGPGTRLTVT.

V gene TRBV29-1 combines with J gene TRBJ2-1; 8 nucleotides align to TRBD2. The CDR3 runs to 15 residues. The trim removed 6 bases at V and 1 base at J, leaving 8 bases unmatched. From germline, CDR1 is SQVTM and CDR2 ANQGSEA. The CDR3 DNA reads TGCAGCGTCAAAAAGCGGGAGCGTTCCTACAATGAGCAGTTCTTC. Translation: CSVKKRERSYNEQFF.

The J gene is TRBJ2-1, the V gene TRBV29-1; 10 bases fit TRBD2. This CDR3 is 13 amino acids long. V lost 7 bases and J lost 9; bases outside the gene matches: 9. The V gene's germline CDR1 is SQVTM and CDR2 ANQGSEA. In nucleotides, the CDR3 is TGCAGCGGAGCTAGCGGGAGAGGTATTGAGCAGTTCTTC. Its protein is CSGASGRGIEQFF.

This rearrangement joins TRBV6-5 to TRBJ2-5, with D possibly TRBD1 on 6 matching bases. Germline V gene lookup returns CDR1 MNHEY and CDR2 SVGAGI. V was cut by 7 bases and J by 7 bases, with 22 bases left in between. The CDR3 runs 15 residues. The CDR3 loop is CASTQTGYNSWTQYF. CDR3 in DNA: TGTGCCAGCACCCAGACAGGTTATAATAGTTGGACCCAGTACTTC.

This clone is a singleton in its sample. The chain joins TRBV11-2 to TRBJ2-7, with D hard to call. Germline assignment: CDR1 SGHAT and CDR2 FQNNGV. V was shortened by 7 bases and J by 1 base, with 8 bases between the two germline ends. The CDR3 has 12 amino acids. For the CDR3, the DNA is TGTGCCAGCACCCCAGTGTCCTACGAGCAGTACTTC. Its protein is CASTPVSYEQYF.

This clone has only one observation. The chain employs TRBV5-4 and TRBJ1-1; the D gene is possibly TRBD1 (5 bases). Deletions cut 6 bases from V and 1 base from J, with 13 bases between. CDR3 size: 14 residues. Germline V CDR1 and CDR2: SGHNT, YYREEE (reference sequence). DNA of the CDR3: TGTGCCAGCACACTGGGACGGTCGAACACTGAAGCTTTCTTT. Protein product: CASTLGRSNTEAFF.

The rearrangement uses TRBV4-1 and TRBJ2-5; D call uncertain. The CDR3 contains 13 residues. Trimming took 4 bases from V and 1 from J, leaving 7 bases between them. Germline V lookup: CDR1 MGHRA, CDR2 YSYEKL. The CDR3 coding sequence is TGCGCCAGCAGCCTTGGGGTCCAAGAGACCCAGTACTTC. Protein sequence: CASSLGVQETQYF.

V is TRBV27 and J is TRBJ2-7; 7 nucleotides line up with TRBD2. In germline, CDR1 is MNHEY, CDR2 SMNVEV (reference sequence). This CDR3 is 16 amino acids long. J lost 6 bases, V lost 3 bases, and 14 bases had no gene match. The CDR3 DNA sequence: TGTGCCAGCAGTTTTGCCCGCCGCGGGAGTAGGCCCGAGCAGTACTTC. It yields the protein CASSFARRGSRPEQYF.

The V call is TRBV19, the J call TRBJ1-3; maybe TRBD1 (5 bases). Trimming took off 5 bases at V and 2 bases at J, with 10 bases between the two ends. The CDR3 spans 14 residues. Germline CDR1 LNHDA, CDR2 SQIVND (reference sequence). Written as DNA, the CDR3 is TGTGCCAGTAGTCCCGTGACAGCTGGAAACACCATATATTTT. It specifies CASSPVTAGNTIYF.

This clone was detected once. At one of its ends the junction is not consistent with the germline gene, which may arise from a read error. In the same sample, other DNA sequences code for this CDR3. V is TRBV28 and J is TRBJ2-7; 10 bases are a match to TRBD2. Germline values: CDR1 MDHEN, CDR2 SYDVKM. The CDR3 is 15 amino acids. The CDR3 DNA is TGTGCCAGCAGTCAGGCTAGCGGGAGTATCTACGAGCAATACTTC. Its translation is CASSQASGSIYEQYF.

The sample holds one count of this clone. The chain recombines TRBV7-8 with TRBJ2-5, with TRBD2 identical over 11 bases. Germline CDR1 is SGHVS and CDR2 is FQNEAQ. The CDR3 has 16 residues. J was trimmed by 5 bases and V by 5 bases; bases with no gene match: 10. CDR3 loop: CASSPRGVAGGETQYF. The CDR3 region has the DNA TGTGCCAGCAGCCCCCGGGGAGTAGCGGGAGGGGAGACCCAGTACTTC.